This T cell receptor (beta chain) stems from a study of T-cell reconstitution after alpha-beta-depleted transplantation in children. Study findings and constraints: Reportedly, roughly two months post-transplant, alpha-beta T cells arose from several hundred expanded graft clones. Surviving thymic progenitors and recipient T cells were the source of high TCRbeta diversity at day 60 in some patients. Once a year had passed after transplant, T-cell counts and diversity came mostly from newly produced T cells.

A TCRbeta library incorporating unique molecular identifiers was prepared. Via MiXCR, TCRdb re-called the PCR reads, giving one row per CDR3 protein. Here the sample spans 440,000 or so distinct CDR3 sequences, 43% being singletons. Comment on this clonotype: Its antigen is not identified.

The clonotype comes from a girl aged 2 to 10 with aplastic anemia, due to receive a stem cell transplant. Sample: PBMCs, taken before TCRalphabeta/CD19-depleted stem cell transplant.

CDR3 DNA: TGTGCCAGCAGTTACCGGACAGATCAAGAGACCCAGTACTTC. Amino acids: CASSYRTDQETQYF. The chain has TRBV6-5 and TRBJ2-5, with D perhaps matching TRBD1 (6 bases). Germline V gene lookup returns CDR1 MNHEY and CDR2 SVGAGI. This CDR3 has 14 residues. The V end lost 2 bases, the J end lost 2 bases, and 9 bases lay between the germline ends.